Sequencing of this TCR beta chain was carried out in a study of PD-1 blockade in classical Hodgkin lymphoma. A word on this clone: Its specificity is not known.

Germline V lookup: CDR1 MDHEN, CDR2 SYDVKM. The CDR3 is 15 residues long. J lost 7 bases, V lost 3 bases, and 10 bases had no gene match. After autologous stem cell transplantation all patients relapsed, and prior brentuximab vedotin exposure differed between cohorts. TCRdb's table, derived via immunoSEQ multiplex PCR, lists solely in-frame clones and lacks some. In the table there are about 76,000 clones, about 89% of which are singletons. General study findings and limits: What drove the repertoire differences, possibly disease activity or prior therapy, has not been defined. By C4D1 there was a significant rise in CD4+ TCR diversity but not in CD8+ TCR diversity.

Sequencing used peripheral blood mononuclear cells (PBMCs), obtained at baseline. This TCR came from a human donor with classical Hodgkin lymphoma. The chain carries TRBV28 and TRBJ2-7, with 9 bases fitting TRBD1. The CDR3 bases are TGTGCCAGCAGTTTTCCCGGGACAGGGCTTTGGGAGCAGTACTTC. It is translated as CASSFPGTGLWEQYF.